Below, one T cell receptor beta chain is given with its context. The target antigen is unknown. This entry comes from a study of T cell responses to AZD1222 COVID-19 vaccine. Study observations and caveats: An increase in Spike-specific TCR breadth and depth was observed after two AZD1222 doses.

Sequencing was performed with immunoSEQ multiplex PCR; in TCRdb, only in-frame clones are kept and a portion is missing. The table lists about 200,000 clones, roughly 92% of them singletons. Between the trimmed V and J ends, which lost 6 bases and 0 bases, there was a span of 9 bases. Per the germline V gene, CDR1 is SNHLY and CDR2 is FYNNEI. The CDR3 runs to 14 residues. The TCR was taken from an adult who received the AZD1222 COVID-19 vaccine. The sample consisted of peripheral blood, taken 28 days after the second AZD1222 dose. This sequence joins TRBV2 and TRBJ2-1; D is unresolved. CDR3 region: CASRAWGSYNEQFF. Written as DNA, the CDR3 is TGTGCCAGCAGAGCGTGGGGCTCCTACAATGAGCAGTTCTTC.